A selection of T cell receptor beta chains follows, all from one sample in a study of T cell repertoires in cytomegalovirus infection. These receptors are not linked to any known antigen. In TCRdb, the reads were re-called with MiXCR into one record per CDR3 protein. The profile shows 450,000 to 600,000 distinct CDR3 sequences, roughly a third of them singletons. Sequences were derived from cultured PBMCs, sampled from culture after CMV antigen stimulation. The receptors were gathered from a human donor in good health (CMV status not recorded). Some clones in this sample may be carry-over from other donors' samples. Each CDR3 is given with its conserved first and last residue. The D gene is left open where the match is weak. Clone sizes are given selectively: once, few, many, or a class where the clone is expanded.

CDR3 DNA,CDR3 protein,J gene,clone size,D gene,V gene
TGTGCCAGCAGACTATCGGGCCAAGAGACCCAGTACTTC,CASRLSGQETQYF,TRBJ2-5,many,NA,TRBV28
TGTGCCAGCAGCTTGGAGATACAAGAGACCCAGTACTTC,CASSLEIQETQYF,TRBJ2-5,few,NA,TRBV7-2
TGTGCCAGCAGCGTAACTAGCGGGGGTACCTACGAGCAGTACTTC,CASSVTSGGTYEQYF,TRBJ2-7,NA,TRBD2,TRBV7-8
TGTGCCAGCAGCTTGGGACTAGCGGGAGGGCCGGTAAATGAGCAGTTCTTC,CASSLGLAGGPVNEQFF,TRBJ2-1,few,TRBD2,TRBV7-2
TGTGCCAGCAGCTGGGGACTAGCGGGAGGTAGGAGAAATGAGCAGTTCTTC,CASSWGLAGGRRNEQFF,TRBJ2-1,few,TRBD2,TRBV7-2
TGTGCCAGCAGCGTGATTTCGGGCTATGGCTACACCTTC,CASSVISGYGYTF,TRBJ1-2,NA,NA,TRBV28
TGCAGTGCTAGACGGGGGAGTTTAGCCAAAAACATTCAGTACTTC,CSARRGSLAKNIQYF,TRBJ2-4,NA,NA,TRBV20-1
TGCGCCAGCAGCTTGGTCGACAGCATGAACACTGAAGCTTTCTTT,CASSLVDSMNTEAFF,TRBJ1-1,NA,NA,TRBV5-1
TGCAGTGCTGGGAGAACGCGGACTAGCGGGAGTTCGAGTGATGAGCAGTTCTTC,CSAGRTRTSGSSSDEQFF,TRBJ2-1,NA,TRBD2,TRBV20-1
TGTGCCAGCAGTTACGTCGCTGGACAGGGAAACTATGGCTACACCTTC,CASSYVAGQGNYGYTF,TRBJ1-2,NA,TRBD1,TRBV6-2/TRBV6-3